Listed below are T cell receptor beta chains from one sample, sequenced in a study of memory CD4+ T cells and cytomegalovirus serostatus. The method was immunoSEQ multiplex PCR; TCRdb's version includes in-frame clones alone and lacks a portion of them. In the table there are under 75,000 clones, around three quarters of which are singletons. Source material: memory CD4+ T cells from blood. The receptor source for this set is an adult in good health and CMV-seronegative. Some clones in this sample may be carry-over from other donors' samples. Each CDR3 is given with its conserved first and last residue. A D gene is named only where the DNA matches it firmly. Clone sizes are given selectively: once, few, many, or a class where the clone is expanded.

TRBV5-1,.,.,TRBJ2-7,TGCGCCAGCAGCCCAGGGAGCACCTACGAGCAGTACTTC,CASSPGSTYEQYF
TRBV7-9,once,.,TRBJ1-1,TGTGCCAGCATCCAGGACCCCGCGGGCACTGAAGCTTTCTTT,CASIQDPAGTEAFF
TRBV6-6,.,.,TRBJ2-3,TGTGCCAGCAGTTTGCGTCAGGGATCTAGCACAGATACGCAGTATTTT,CASSLRQGSSTDTQYF
TRBV27,.,.,TRBJ2-3,TGTGCCAGCAGTTACAGGGGGGGAGGTATAGAGTATTTT,CASSYRGGGIEYF
TRBV4-3,.,.,TRBJ1-3,TGCGCCAGCAGCCCAAAAGGGGTTGGTGGAAACACCATATATTTT,CASSPKGVGGNTIYF
TRBV4-1,.,TRBD2,TRBJ2-1,TGCGCCAGCAGCCAAGATAGGATGACTAGCGGGAGGGTGGGTGAGCAGTTCTTC,CASSQDRMTSGRVGEQFF
TRBV27,.,.,TRBJ1-1,TGTGCCAGCAGTCCTCAGGCGGCCACTGAAGCTTTCTTT,CASSPQAATEAFF
TRBV5-4,once,TRBD1,TRBJ1-2,TGTGCCAGCAGCCCGAGGACAGGGAGAAGCTTTAACTATGGCTACACCTTC,CASSPRTGRSFNYGYTF
TRBV5-4,.,.,TRBJ2-5,TGTGCCAGCAGCTTTGGCTGGGGAGAGACCCAGTACTTC,CASSFGWGETQYF
TRBV28,.,.,TRBJ2-2,TGTGCCAGCAGTTTGATATCCGGGGAGCTGTTTTTT,CASSLISGELFF
TRBV28,.,.,TRBJ1-4,TGTGCCAGCAGCCCGCGGGTAGGCGTAACTAATGAAAAACTGTTTTTT,CASSPRVGVTNEKLFF
TRBV7-8,.,.,TRBJ2-6,TGTGCCAGCAGCATACGGACACGTCGCTCTGGGGCCAACGTCCTGACTTTC,CASSIRTRRSGANVLTF
TRBV19,.,.,TRBJ2-1,TGTGCCAGTAGTATAGAGAAGGGGCTGGGGAATGAGCAGTTCTTC,CASSIEKGLGNEQFF
TRBV10-3,.,TRBD1,TRBJ1-2,TGTGCCATTTCCAGCGGGACAGGGAGTAACTATGGCTACACCTTC,CAISSGTGSNYGYTF
TRBV10-1,.,.,TRBJ2-1,TGCGCCAGCAGGGAAATCAGTAGTGGACCTAATTATGAGCAGTTCTTC,CASREISSGPNYEQFF
TRBV6-1,.,TRBD1,TRBJ1-2,TGTGCCAGCAGACAGGGGGCTTTCGGCTACACCTTC,CASRQGAFGYTF
TRBV14,few,TRBD1,TRBJ2-2,TGTGCCAGCAGCCACCCTAGACAGGGTCTCGGGGAGCTGTTTTTT,CASSHPRQGLGELFF
TRBV5-1,.,.,TRBJ2-1,TGCGCCAGCAGCTTGGGTATCTCTAAGCTATACAATGAGCAGTTCTTC,CASSLGISKLYNEQFF
TRBV10-3,.,.,TRBJ2-5,TGTGCCACCGTAGGACCCCTCCAAGAGACCCAGTACTTC,CATVGPLQETQYF
TRBV30,.,.,TRBJ1-3,TGTGCCCGAGATTCTGGAAACACCATATATTTT,CARDSGNTIYF
TRBV4-1,.,.,TRBJ1-4,TGCGCCAGCAGCCAACCGGTCCAGTCCGGAGGGAAACTGTTTTTT,CASSQPVQSGGKLFF
TRBV5-4,.,.,TRBJ1-2,TGTGCCAGCAGCTTCGCGTCAGGGGAGACCTTC,CASSFASGETF
TRBV11-2,.,.,TRBJ1-6,TGTGCCAGCAGCTTAGGACACGGGACGAACAATTCACCCCTCCACTTT,CASSLGHGTNNSPLHF
TRBV19,.,.,TRBJ1-4,TGTGCCAGTAGTCACGTGGAGGCGAATGAAAAACTGTTTTTT,CASSHVEANEKLFF
TRBV5-6,.,.,TRBJ2-1,TGTGCCAGCAGCTTGGGGGGGGTAGGGCCCACTGAGCAGTTCTTC,CASSLGGVGPTEQFF
TRBV30,.,TRBD2,TRBJ2-5,TGTGCCTGGAGTCGGGGGGAGGAGACCCAGTACTTC,CAWSRGEETQYF
TRBV6-5,once,.,TRBJ1-6,TGTGCCAGCCAGAGCTCCTATAATTCACCCCTCCACTTT,CASQSSYNSPLHF
TRBV4-1,.,.,TRBJ1-2,TGCGCCAGCAGCCCTTTCGGACAAGACTATGGCTACACCTTC,CASSPFGQDYGYTF
TRBV5-1,.,.,TRBJ2-7,TGCGCCAGCAGCTCAAACGGGGACGAGCAGTACTTC,CASSSNGDEQYF
TRBV7-9,few,TRBD1,TRBJ1-2,TGTGCCAGCACTCCGGACAGGGGGCTGAAAAACTATGGCTACACCTTC,CASTPDRGLKNYGYTF
TRBV9,.,.,TRBJ1-2,TGTGCCAGCAGCGTAGGACACTCCGCGCAGGGCTACACCTTC,CASSVGHSAQGYTF
TRBV2,.,.,TRBJ2-5,TGTGCCAGTACTCAGGGGTCGGAGACCCAGTACTTC,CASTQGSETQYF
TRBV7-2,.,.,TRBJ2-3,TGTGCCAGCAGCTTAGTTGCGGGGCTCCGCACAGATACGCAGTATTTT,CASSLVAGLRTDTQYF